The T cell receptor (beta chain) under discussion was sequenced for a study of CD8+CD57+ T cells in acquired aplastic anemia listed by TCRdb under 2018. The study in broad terms: CD8+CD57+ expansion was defined as frequency above the mean frequency observed in healthy subjects. Points the paper makes about the study in general: Twenty-nine CD8+ CDR3 sequences were found to be shared between patients and controls, but these sequences appeared to be highly expressed in patients and within the immunodominant clones of the patients. Patients and healthy controls showed no significant difference in CD8+ Simpson's diversity (P=0.060). In patients, decreased diversity was observed in CD8+CD57+ cells compared with total CD4+ and CD8+ cell pools.

TCR beta VDJ combination and CDR3 sequence profiling used genomic DNA as the template. An Illumina HiSeq 2000 was the platform used for TCR repertoire sequencing. Per the authors' processing: Repertoires were assessed using TRBV/TRBJ rearrangement plots, CDR3 size and DJ length profiles, and Simpson's diversity index. The most abundant DNA sequence in the deep sequencing data was taken as the immunodominant clone. CDR3 amino acid sequences were screened for sharing across subjects and compared with published repertoires and the VDJdb database. The raw public data were reprocessed by TCRdb itself: fastp quality trimming at Q25, MiXCR clonotype calling, in-frame beta chains only. Each entry is one CDR3 protein sequence, shown with its most common DNA and genes. TCRdb assigned the V and J calls; the authors' analysis was not used. In this sample the table shows roughly 17,000 distinct CDR3 sequences, approximately 40% of which occur a single time. The ten largest clones add up to 86% of the sample.

This clonotype was detected ten times or more. Its binding antigen is unknown. Base qualities were left out, and no much larger clone turns up one base away. Patients chosen for sequencing had shown expansion of CD8+CD57+ cells by flow cytometry. CD8+CD57+ effector memory cells were additionally sequenced from 2 of the 12 patients who had enough cells. Severe acquired aplastic anemia was diagnosed in all patients according to International Study of Aplastic Anemia and Agranulocytosis and Camitta criteria. No therapy had been received by the patients at the time of blood sampling. CD8+CD57+ cells were bead-enriched, yielding a mean of 1.6 ug of DNA. TCR repertoires of sorted CD4+ and CD8+ blood T cells from severe aplastic anemia patients and healthy subjects were deep-sequenced in the study. Patients were enrolled in the USA under clinicaltrials.gov protocols 00001620, 01623167, 00001397, 00071045, 00081523 and 00961064. Ficoll-Paque density gradient centrifugation was used to isolate peripheral blood mononuclear cells.

The TCR comes from a human donor with aplastic anemia. The source material was CD8+CD57+ T cells sorted from PBMCs. Reading the label with the study, this specimen's cell subset or site is: bead-enriched CD8+CD57+ effector memory T cells from SAA patients.

In nucleotides, the sequence is TGTGCCAGTAGTACCATGGAGGGGAGTTACACTGAAGCTTTCTTT. The translation is CASSTMEGSYTEAFF. Recombination connected TRBV19 to TRBJ1-1; D gene: possibly TRBD1, on 5 matching bases. The CDR3, cysteine through phenylalanine, is 15 amino acids long. Left in the record is the CDR3 DNA by itself, 45 bases read in frame from the first base. V lost 4 bases and J lost 3 bases; the stretch between them is 15 bases long. CDR1 and CDR2 are drawn from the germline V gene (reference sequence): LNHDA, SQIVND.